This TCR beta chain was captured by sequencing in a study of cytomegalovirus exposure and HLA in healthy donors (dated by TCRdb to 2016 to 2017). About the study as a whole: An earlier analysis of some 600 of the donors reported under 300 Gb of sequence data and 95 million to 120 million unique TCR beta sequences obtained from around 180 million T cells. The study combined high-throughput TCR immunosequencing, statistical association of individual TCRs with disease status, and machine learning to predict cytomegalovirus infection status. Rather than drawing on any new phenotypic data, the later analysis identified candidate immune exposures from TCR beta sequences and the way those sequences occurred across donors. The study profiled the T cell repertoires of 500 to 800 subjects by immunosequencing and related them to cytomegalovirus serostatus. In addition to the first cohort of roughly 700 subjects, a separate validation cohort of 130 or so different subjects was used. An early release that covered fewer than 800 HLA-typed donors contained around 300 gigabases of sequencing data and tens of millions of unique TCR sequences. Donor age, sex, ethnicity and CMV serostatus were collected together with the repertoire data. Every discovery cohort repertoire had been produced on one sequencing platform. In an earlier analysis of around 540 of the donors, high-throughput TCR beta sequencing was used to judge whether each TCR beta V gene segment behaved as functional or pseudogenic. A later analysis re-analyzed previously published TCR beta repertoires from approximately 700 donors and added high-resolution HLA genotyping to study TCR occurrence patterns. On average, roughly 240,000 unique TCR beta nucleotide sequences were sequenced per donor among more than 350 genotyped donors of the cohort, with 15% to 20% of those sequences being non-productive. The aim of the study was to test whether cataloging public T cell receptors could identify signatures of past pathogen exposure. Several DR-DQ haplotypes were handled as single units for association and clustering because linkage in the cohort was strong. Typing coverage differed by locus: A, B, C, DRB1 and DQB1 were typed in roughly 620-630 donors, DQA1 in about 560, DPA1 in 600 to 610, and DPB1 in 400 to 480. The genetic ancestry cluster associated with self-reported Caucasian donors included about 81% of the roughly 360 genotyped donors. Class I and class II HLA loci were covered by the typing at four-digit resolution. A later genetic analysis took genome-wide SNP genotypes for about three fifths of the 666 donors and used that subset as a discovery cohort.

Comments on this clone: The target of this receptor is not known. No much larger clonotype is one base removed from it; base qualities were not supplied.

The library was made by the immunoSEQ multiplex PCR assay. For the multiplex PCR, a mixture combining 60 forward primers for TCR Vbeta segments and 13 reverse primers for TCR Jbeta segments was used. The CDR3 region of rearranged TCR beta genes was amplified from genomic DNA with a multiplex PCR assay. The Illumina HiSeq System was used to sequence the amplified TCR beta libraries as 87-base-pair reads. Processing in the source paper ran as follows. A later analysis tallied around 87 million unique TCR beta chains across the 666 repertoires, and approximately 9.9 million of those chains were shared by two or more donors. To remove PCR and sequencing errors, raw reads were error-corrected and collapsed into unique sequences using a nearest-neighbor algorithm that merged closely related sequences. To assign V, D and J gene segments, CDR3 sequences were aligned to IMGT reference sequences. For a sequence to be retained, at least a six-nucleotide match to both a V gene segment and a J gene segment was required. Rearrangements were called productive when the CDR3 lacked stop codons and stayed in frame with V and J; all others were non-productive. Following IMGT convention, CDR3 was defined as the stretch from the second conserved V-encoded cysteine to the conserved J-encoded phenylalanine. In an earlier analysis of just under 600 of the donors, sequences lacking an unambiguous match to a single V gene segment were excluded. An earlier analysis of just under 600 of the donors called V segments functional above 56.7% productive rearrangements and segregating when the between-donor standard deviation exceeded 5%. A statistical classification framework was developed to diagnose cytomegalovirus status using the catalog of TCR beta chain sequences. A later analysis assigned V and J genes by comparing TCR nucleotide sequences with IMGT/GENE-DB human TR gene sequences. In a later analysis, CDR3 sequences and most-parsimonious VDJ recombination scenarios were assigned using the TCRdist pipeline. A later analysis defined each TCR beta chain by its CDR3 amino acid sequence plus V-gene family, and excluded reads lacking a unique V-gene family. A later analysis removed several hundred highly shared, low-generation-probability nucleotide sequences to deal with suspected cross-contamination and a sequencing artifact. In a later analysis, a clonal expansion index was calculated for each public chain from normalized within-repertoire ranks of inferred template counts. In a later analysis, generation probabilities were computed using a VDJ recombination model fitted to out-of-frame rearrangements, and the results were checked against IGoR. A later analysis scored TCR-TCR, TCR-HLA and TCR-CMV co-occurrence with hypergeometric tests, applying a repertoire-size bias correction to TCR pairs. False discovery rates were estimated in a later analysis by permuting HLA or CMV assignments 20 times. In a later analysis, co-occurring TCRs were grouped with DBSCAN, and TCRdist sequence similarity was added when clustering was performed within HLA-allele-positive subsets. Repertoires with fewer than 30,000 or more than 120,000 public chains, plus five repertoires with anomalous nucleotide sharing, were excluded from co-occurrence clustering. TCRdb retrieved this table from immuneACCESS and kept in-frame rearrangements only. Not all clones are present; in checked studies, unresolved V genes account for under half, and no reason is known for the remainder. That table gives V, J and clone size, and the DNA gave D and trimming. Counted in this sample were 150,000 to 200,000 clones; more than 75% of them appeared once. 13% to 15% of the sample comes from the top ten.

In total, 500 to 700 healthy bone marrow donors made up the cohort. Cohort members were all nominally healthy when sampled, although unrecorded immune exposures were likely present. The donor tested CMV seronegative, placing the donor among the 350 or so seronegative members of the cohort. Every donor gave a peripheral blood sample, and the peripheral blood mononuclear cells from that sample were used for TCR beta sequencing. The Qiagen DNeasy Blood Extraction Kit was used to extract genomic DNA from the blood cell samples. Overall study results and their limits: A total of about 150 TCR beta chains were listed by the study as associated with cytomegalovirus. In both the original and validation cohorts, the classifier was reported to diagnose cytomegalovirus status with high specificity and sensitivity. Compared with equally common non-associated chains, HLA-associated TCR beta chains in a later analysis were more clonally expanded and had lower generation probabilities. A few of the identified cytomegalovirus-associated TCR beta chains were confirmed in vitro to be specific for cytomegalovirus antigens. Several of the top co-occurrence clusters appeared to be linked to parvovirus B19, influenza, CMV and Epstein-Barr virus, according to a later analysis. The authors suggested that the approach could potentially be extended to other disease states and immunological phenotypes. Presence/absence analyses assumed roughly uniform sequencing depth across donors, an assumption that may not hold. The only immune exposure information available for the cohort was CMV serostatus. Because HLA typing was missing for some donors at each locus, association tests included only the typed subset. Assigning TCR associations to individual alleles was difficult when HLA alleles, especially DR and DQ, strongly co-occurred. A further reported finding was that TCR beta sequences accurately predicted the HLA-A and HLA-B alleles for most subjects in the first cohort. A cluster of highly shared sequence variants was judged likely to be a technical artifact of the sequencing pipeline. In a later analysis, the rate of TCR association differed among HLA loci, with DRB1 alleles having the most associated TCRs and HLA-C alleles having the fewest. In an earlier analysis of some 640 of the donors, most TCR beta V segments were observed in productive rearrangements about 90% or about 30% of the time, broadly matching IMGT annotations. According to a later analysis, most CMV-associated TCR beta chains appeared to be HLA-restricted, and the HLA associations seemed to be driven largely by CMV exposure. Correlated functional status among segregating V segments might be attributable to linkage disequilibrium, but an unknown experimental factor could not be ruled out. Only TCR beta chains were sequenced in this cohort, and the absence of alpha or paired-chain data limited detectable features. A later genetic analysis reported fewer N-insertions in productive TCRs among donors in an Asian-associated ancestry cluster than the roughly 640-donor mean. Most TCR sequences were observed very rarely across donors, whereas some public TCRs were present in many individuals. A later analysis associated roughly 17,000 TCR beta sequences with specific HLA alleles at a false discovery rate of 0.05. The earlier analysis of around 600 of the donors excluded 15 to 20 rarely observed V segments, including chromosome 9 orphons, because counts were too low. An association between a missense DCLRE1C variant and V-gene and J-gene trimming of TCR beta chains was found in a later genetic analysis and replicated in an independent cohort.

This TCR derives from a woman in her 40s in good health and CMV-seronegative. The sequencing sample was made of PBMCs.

At the DNA level, the sequence is TGTGCCAGCAGCTGGGGACTAGCGGGGGTAGGAGATACGCAGTATTTT. This translates into CASSWGLAGVGDTQYF. The chain is made from TRBV7-2 and TRBJ2-3, with TRBD2 matching 14 junction bases. CDR1 and CDR2 are read off the germline V gene as SGHTA and FQGNSA. From cysteine to phenylalanine, the CDR3 is 16 amino acids long. This entry keeps only the CDR3 DNA: 48 bases, framed from base 1. Clipping removes 4 bases from V and 5 bases from J, with 5 as the unmatched junction base count.